In this sample, the clone carrying this T cell receptor gamma chain turned up a few times. Antigen unknown. The template was reverse-transcribed extracted RNA. The CDR3 regions were amplified by multiplex PCR from V-gene primers to a constant-region primer. TCRdb re-identified clones in the multiplex PCR reads via CATT. The data show about 36,000 gamma-chain clones, with 20% to 25% seen just once and 1.9% held by the top ten. This record belongs to a study of Vδ1+ human thymocytes. Findings and limits, study-wide: Thymic TRG and TRD repertoires appeared highly polyclonal.

The CDR3 totals 12 residues. Germline-derived CDR1 and CDR2 are EGSNGY and YDSYNSKV. V shed 3 bases and J 7 bases; nucleotides not matched to a gene: 6. The clonotype originates from a girl less than two years old who had congenital heart surgery. Sample: Vdelta1+ gamma-delta thymocytes from the thymus. Subset of the sample: FACS-sorted CD3+ TCRalphabeta- TCRVdelta1+ TCRVdelta2- thymocytes. The chain is built from TRGV2 and TRGJ1 or TRGJ2. The CDR3 loop is CATWDPPYKKLF. The CDR3 DNA sequence: TGTGCCACCTGGGACCCCCCATATAAGAAACTCTTT.